These 3 T cell receptor beta chains were all obtained from the same sample, sequenced in a study of cytomegalovirus exposure and HLA in healthy donors. Primers: 60 Vbeta forward and 13 Jbeta reverse. Assay used: immunoSEQ multiplex PCR; TCRdb lists only in-frame clones, some missing. The table shows some 65,000 clones, with about 65% occurring only once. Input material: PBMCs. These receptors originate from a man aged 50-60 years in good health and CMV-seropositive.

Only a few counts were recorded for this clone. The CDR3 carries no conserved terminal phenylalanine or tryptophan, so it likely arises from a read error. The limits of the CDR3 on the DNA are not certain, so only TCRdb's listed CDR3 is given. This chain links TRBV5-1 with TRBJ1-1; TRBD1 reflects the table's D call only, with no check against the DNA. Germline V CDR1 and CDR2: SGHRS, YFSETQ. Ends included, the CDR3 has 14 residues. The CDR3 here is CASSPSRGYTEALV.

The chain uses TRBV9 and TRBJ1-2; 7 nucleotides align to TRBD1. CDR1 SGDLS and CDR2 YYNGEE come from the germline V gene. Losses at the gene ends were 3 bases for V and 4 bases for J; bases not matched to a gene: 6. The CDR3 consists of 14 residues. CDR3 sequence: CASSAPGQLYGYTF. CDR3 nucleotides: TGTGCCAGCAGCGCGCCGGGACAGCTCTATGGCTACACCTTC.

The genes are TRBV12-5 and TRBJ2-7; no reliable D call. V was shortened by 2 bases and J by 3 bases, with 8 bases between the two germline ends. CDR1 and CDR2 from the germline V gene are LGHNT and FRNRAP. The CDR3 covers 13 residues. The CDR3 sequence: CASGLHSGYEQYF. The CDR3 nucleotides are TGTGCTAGTGGTTTGCATTCAGGCTACGAGCAGTACTTC.